The T cell receptor beta chain under discussion was sequenced for a study of shared clonotypes between healthy human individuals. Study-level points and caveats: Rarefaction exposed incomplete sorted-subset sequencing despite large depth. Some naive CD4 clonotypes, roughly 4.5%, turned up in common across four donors. An effect of sequencing depth on clonotype sharing among donors was expected.

The V segment lost 7 bases and the J segment 4 bases; nucleotides outside the gene matches: 13. The CDR3 spans 16 residues. Germline V gene sequence: CDR1 MNHEY, CDR2 SMNVEV (reference sequence). Measured with immunoSEQ multiplex PCR; TCRdb has only the in-frame clones, and not every one. The table includes hundreds of thousands of clones, roughly 70% detected once. As to this clone: Its antigen is unidentified.

The investigators split CD4+ cells into a CD45RA+ naive subset and a CD45RA-negative memory subset. Material: memory CD4+ T cells sorted from blood. Subset in this sample: CD45RA-negative fraction. The TCR comes from a woman aged 25 to 39 in good health. The rearrangement links TRBV27 to TRBJ2-1; 7 bases align to TRBD1. The CDR3 bases are TGTGCCAGCACCTTAAACCGGGACAGCCTATACAATGAGCAGTTCTTC. Translated: CASTLNRDSLYNEQFF.